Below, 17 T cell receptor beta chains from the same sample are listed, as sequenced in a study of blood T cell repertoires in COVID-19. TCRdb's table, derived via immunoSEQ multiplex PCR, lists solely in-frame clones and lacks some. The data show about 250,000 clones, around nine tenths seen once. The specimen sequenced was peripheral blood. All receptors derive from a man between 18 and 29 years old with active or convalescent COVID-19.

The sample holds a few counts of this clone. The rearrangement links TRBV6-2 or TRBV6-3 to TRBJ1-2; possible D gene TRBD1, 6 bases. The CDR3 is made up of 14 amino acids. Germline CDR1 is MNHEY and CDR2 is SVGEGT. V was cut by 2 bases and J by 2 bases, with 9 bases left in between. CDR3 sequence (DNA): TGTGCCAGCAGTTACCCGGACAGCAACTATGGCTACACCTTC. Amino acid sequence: CASSYPDSNYGYTF.

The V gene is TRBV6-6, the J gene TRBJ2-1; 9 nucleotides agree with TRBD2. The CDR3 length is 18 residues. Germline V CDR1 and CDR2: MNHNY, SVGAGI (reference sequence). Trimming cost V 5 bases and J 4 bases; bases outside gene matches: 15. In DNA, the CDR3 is TGTGCCAGCAGTCGCCCAACATCAGTAGCGGGAGTTTACAATGAGCAGTTCTTC. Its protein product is CASSRPTSVAGVYNEQFF.

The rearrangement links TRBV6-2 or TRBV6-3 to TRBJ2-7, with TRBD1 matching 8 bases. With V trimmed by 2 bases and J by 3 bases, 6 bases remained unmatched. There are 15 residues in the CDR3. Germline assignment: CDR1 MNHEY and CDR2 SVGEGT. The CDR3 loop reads CASSYGAGGFYEQYF. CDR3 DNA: TGTGCCAGCAGTTACGGGGCAGGGGGCTTCTACGAGCAGTACTTC.

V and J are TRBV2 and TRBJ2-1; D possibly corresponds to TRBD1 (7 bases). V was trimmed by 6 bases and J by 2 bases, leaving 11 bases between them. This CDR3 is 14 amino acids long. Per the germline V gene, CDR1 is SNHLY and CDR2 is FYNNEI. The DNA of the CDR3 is TGTGCCAGCAGCGCAGGGGGGACCTACAATGAGCAGTTCTTC. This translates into CASSAGGTYNEQFF.

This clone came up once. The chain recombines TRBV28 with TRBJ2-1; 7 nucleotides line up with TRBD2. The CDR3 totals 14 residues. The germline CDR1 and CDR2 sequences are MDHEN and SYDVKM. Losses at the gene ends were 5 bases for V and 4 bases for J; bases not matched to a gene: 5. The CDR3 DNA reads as TGTGCCAGCAGTAGCGGGAATGCTTACAATGAGCAGTTCTTC. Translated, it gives CASSSGNAYNEQFF. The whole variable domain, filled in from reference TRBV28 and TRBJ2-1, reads DVKVTQSSRYLVKRTGEKVFLECVQDMDHENMFWYRQDPGLGLRLIYFSYDVKMKEKGDIPEGYSVSREKKERFSLILESASTNQTSMYLCASSSGNAYNEQFFGPGTRLTVL.

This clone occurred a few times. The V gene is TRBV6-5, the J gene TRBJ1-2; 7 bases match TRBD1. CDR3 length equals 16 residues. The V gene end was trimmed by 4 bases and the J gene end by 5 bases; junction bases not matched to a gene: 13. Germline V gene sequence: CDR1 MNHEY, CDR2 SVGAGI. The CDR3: CASSSPKKQGRYGYTF. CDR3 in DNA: TGTGCCAGCAGTTCCCCAAAGAAACAGGGGAGGTATGGCTACACCTTC.

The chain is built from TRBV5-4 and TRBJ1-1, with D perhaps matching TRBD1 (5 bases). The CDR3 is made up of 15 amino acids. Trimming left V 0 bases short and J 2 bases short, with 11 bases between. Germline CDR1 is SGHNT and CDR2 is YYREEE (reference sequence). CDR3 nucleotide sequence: TGTGCCAGCAGCTTGGCACACCAGGGAAACACTGAAGCTTTCTTT. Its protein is CASSLAHQGNTEAFF.

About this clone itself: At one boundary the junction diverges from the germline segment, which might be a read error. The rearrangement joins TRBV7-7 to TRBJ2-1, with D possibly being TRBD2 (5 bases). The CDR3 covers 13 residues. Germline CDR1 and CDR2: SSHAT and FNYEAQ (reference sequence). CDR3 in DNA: TGTGCTAGCAGCTTAGCGAGAGGCGATGAGCAGTTCTTC. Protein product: CASSLARGDEQFF.

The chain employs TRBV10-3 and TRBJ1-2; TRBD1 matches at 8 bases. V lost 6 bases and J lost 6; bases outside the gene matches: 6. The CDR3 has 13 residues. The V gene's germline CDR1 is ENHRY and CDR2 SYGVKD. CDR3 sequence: CAIRTDRDHGYTF. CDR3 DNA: TGTGCCATCAGGACGGACAGGGATCATGGCTACACCTTC.

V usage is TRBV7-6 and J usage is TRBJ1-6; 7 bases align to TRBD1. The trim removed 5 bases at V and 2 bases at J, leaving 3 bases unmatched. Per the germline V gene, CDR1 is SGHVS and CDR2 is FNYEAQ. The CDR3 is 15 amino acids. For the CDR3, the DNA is TGTGCCAGCAGCCCAGGGACAGCCTATAATTCACCCCTCCACTTT. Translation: CASSPGTAYNSPLHF.

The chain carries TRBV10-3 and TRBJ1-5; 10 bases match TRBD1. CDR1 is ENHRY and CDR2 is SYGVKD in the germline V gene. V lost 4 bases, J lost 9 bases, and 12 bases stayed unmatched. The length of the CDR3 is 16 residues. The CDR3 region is CAISATGTGEIGPQHF. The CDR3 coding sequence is TGTGCCATCAGTGCCACCGGGACAGGGGAAATCGGGCCCCAGCATTTT.

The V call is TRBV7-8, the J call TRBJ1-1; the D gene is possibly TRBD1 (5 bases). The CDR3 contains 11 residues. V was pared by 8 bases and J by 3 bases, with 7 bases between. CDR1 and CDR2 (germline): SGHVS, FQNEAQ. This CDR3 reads CASGGDTEAFF. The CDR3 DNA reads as TGTGCCAGCGGGGGGGACACTGAAGCTTTCTTT.

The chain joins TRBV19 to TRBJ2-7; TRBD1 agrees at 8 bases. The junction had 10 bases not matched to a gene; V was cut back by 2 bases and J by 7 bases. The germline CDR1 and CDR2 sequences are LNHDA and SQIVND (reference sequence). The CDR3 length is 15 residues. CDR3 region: CASSIRTGRVGEQYF. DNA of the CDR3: TGTGCCAGTAGTATAAGGACAGGGCGCGTTGGGGAGCAGTACTTC.

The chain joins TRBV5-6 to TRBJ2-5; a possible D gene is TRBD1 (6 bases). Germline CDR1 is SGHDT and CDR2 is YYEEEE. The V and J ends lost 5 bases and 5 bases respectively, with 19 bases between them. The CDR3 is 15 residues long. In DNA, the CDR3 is TGTGCCAGCAGTTCTTACAGGGCAATGGAGGAGACCCAGTACTTC. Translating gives CASSSYRAMEETQYF. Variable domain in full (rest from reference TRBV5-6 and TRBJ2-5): DAGVTQSPTHLIKTRGQQVTLRCSPKSGHDTVSWYQQALGQGPQFIFQYYEEEERQRGNFPDRFSGHQFPNYSSELNVNALLLGDSALYLCASSSYRAMEETQYFGPGTRLLVL.

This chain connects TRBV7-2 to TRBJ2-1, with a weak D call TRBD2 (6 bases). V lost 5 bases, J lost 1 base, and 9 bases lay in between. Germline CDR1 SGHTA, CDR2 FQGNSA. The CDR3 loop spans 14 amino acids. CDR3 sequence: CASSALASYNEQFF. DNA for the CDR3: TGTGCCAGCAGCGCGCTAGCGTCCTACAATGAGCAGTTCTTC.

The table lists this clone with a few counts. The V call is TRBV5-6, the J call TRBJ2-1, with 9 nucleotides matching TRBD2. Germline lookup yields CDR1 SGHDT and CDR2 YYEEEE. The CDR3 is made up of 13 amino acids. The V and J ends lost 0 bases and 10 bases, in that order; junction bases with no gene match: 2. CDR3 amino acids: CASSLVGTSEQFF. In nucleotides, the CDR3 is TGTGCCAGCAGCTTGGTTGGGACTAGCGAGCAGTTCTTC.

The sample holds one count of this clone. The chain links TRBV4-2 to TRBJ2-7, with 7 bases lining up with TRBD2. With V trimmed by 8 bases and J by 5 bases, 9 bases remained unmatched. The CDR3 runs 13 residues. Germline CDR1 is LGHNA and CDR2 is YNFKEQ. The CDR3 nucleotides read TGTGCCAGCGGTTACCTGGGGGGGAACGAGCAGTACTTC. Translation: CASGYLGGNEQYF.